The 29 T cell receptor beta chains presented below share a single source sample, sequenced in a study of cytomegalovirus exposure and HLA in healthy donors. The PCR had 60 Vbeta and 13 Jbeta primers. Sequencing used immunoSEQ multiplex PCR; TCRdb keeps in-frame clones, though not all of them. Of just under 95,000 clones in the sample, over 70% were seen once. The sample comprised PBMCs. The source of these receptors is a man in his fifties or sixties in good health and CMV-seropositive.

The chain combines TRBV28 with TRBJ1-5; D is perhaps TRBD1 (6 bases). This CDR3 region has 16 residues. Deletions cut 0 bases from V and 7 bases from J, with 16 bases between. Germline CDR1 MDHEN, CDR2 SYDVKM. CDR3 sequence: CASSLWDSPRAQPQHF. CDR3 sequence (DNA): TGTGCCAGCAGTTTATGGGACAGCCCGAGGGCACAGCCCCAGCATTTT.

The chain carries TRBV4-3 and TRBJ2-1; TRBD2 matches at 7 bases. The CDR3 sequence is 17 residues long. With V trimmed by 0 bases and J by 0 bases, 5 bases remained unmatched. The germline CDR1 and CDR2 sequences are LGHNA and YSLEER. Here the CDR3 reads CASSQEARTSSYNEQFF. CDR3 nucleotides: TGCGCCAGCAGCCAAGAGGCACGGACTAGCTCCTACAATGAGCAGTTCTTC.

The V and J genes are TRBV7-2 and TRBJ2-3; D is uncertain. CDR3 length equals 14 residues. CDR1 and CDR2 (germline): SGHTA, FQGNSA. Trimming left V 2 bases short and J 2 bases short, with 8 bases between. CDR3: CASSLSGATDTQYF. In DNA form, the CDR3 reads TGTGCCAGCAGCTTAAGTGGAGCCACAGATACGCAGTATTTT.

The V gene is TRBV7-3, the J gene TRBJ2-7, with D perhaps matching TRBD2 (5 bases). Looked up from germline, CDR1 is SGHTA and CDR2 is FQGTGA. V was shortened by 5 bases and J by 3 bases, with 11 bases between the two germline ends. This CDR3 is built from 13 residues. For the CDR3, the DNA is TGTGCCAGCAGCGTAGGACTTTTCTACGAGCAGTACTTC. This codes for CASSVGLFYEQYF.

This clone is a singleton in its sample. The V gene is TRBV7-2, the J gene TRBJ2-3, with D possibly matching TRBD2 (6 bases). The CDR3 spans 16 residues. Per the germline V gene, CDR1 is SGHTA and CDR2 is FQGNSA. V shed 5 bases and J shed 6 bases, with 21 bases lying between them. The CDR3 DNA follows: TGTGCCAGCAGCCCGACCGGGGGAGCCGGTGGGGATACGCAGTATTTT. Amino acids: CASSPTGGAGGDTQYF.

There are a few counts of this clone. The chain employs TRBV6-1 and TRBJ2-5; 10 nucleotides match TRBD2. Germline V gives CDR1 MNHNS, CDR2 SASEGT. Trimming removed 5 bases from V and 2 bases from J; junction bases left unmatched: 5. The CDR3 is made up of 15 amino acids. This CDR3 reads CASSSSAGGQETQYF. Written as DNA, the CDR3 is TGTGCCAGCAGTTCATCAGCGGGGGGGCAAGAGACCCAGTACTTC.

The rearrangement uses TRBV5-1 and TRBJ2-1; 8 nucleotides agree with TRBD2. The CDR3 contains 15 residues. Looked up from germline, CDR1 is SGHRS and CDR2 is YFSETQ. V was clipped by 2 bases and J by 3 bases; unmatched bases: 4. The CDR3 protein is CASSLGLAGYNEQFF. The CDR3 nucleotides read TGCGCCAGCAGCTTAGGGCTAGCGGGCTACAATGAGCAGTTCTTC.

The chain joins TRBV6-1 to TRBJ1-6; D is possibly TRBD1 (6 bases). The germline CDR1 and CDR2 sequences are MNHNS and SASEGT. Trimming pared 4 bases from V and 7 bases from J, leaving 14 bases between. The CDR3 has 15 amino acids. CDR3: CASSVRSGENSPLHF. Written as DNA, the CDR3 is TGTGCCAGCAGTGTCAGGTCAGGGGAGAATTCACCCCTCCACTTT.

The V call is TRBV4-3, the J call TRBJ2-3; 10 positions agree with TRBD2. Germline CDR1 LGHNA, CDR2 YSLEER. Losses at the gene ends were 0 bases for V and 1 base for J; bases not matched to a gene: 1. The CDR3 length is 16 residues. The CDR3 DNA sequence: TGCGCCAGCAGCCAAGATCTAGCGGGAGGCACAGATACGCAGTATTTT. This codes for CASSQDLAGGTDTQYF.

The chain recombines TRBV4-3 with TRBJ2-6; 8 positions match TRBD1. CDR3 size: 16 residues. Germline V gene data show CDR1 as LGHNA and CDR2 as YSLEER. V shed 1 base, J shed 2 bases, and the junction held 1 base outside the gene matches. In DNA, the CDR3 is TGCGCCAGCAGCCAAGGACAGGGGCCTGGGGCCAACGTCCTGACTTTC. It specifies CASSQGQGPGANVLTF.

The chain employs TRBV19 and TRBJ2-7, with 7 bases identical to TRBD1. CDR1 and CDR2 from the germline V gene are LNHDA and SQIVND (reference sequence). This CDR3 region has 13 residues. J was trimmed by 5 bases and V by 10 bases; bases with no gene match: 11. CDR3: CATRQGWSNEQYF. CDR3 nucleotide sequence: TGTGCCACGAGACAGGGATGGTCCAACGAGCAGTACTTC.

The rearrangement uses TRBV30 and TRBJ2-3; 8 bases are a match to TRBD1. The germline gives CDR1 GTSNPN, CDR2 SVGIG (reference sequence). The CDR3 extends over 15 amino acids. J gave up 1 base and V 2 bases, and 5 bases lay outside the gene matches. The CDR3 bases are TGTGCCTGGAGTTGGACAGGGTCTCGCACAGATACGCAGTATTTT. As protein: CAWSWTGSRTDTQYF.

This clone was counted at least ten times. The V call is TRBV6-5, the J call TRBJ2-5; the match to TRBD2 covers 8 bases. CDR1 MNHEY and CDR2 SVGAGI come from the germline V gene. The CDR3 runs to 13 residues. J lost 2 bases, V lost 6 bases, and 2 bases had no gene match. The CDR3 protein is CASRSGGQETQYF. The CDR3 region has the DNA TGTGCCAGCAGATCGGGGGGGCAAGAGACCCAGTACTTC.

The chain links TRBV5-4 to TRBJ2-2, with a tentative D call TRBD2 (5 bases). Germline V gene data show CDR1 as SGHNT and CDR2 as YYREEE (reference sequence). V was trimmed by 0 bases and J by 5 bases, leaving 8 bases between them. This CDR3 region has 14 residues. This chain's CDR3 is CASSLAPGTGELFF. CDR3 in DNA: TGTGCCAGCAGCTTGGCCCCGGGGACCGGGGAGCTGTTTTTT.

This clone is a singleton in its sample. The chain couples TRBV5-6 to TRBJ1-2; D possibly corresponds to TRBD1 (5 bases). In germline, CDR1 is SGHDT, CDR2 YYEEEE. The CDR3 consists of 14 residues. V lost 7 bases and J 4 bases, leaving 17 bases between the germline ends. CDR3 sequence reads: CASLDTGTIYGYTF. CDR3 bases: TGTGCCAGCTTGGATACAGGTACAATCTATGGCTACACCTTC.

Turning to this clone: The junction differs from germline at one of its ends, possibly a read error. The chain joins TRBV27 to TRBJ1-2; tentatively, D is TRBD1 (5 bases). This CDR3 has 13 residues. Germline lookup yields CDR1 MNHEY and CDR2 SMNVEV (reference sequence). CDR3 sequence: CASSLGRGQGYPF. CDR3 bases: TGTGCCAGCAGCCTCGGGAGGGGCCAAGGCTACCCCTTC.

In DNA form, the CDR3 reads TGTGCCACTAAACCAGGGGCCTATGGCTACACCTTC. Translating gives CATKPGAYGYTF. The chain is built from TRBV6-5 and TRBJ1-2, with D possibly TRBD1 on 6 matching bases. The CDR3 has 12 amino acids. The germline gives CDR1 MNHEY, CDR2 SVGAGI. Trimming pared 10 bases from V and 4 bases from J, leaving 13 bases between.

V gene TRBV19 combines with J gene TRBJ1-5, with 7 bases lining up with TRBD1. The CDR3 covers 16 residues. From germline, CDR1 is LNHDA and CDR2 SQIVND (reference sequence). With V trimmed by 0 bases and J by 6 bases, 8 bases remained unmatched. CDR3 sequence (DNA): TGTGCCAGTAGTATAGAGACAGGGACTTATGCTCAGCCCCAGCATTTT. Its translation: CASSIETGTYAQPQHF.

The V gene is TRBV10-3, the J gene TRBJ2-5, with a tentative D call TRBD1 (5 bases). Trimming stripped 4 bases from V and 3 bases from J, with 9 bases between. From germline, CDR1 is ENHRY and CDR2 SYGVKD. The CDR3 runs 13 residues. DNA of the CDR3: TGTGCCATCAGTGGGACAAATGAAGAGACCCAGTACTTC. Translating it yields CAISGTNEETQYF.

The rearrangement links TRBV9 to TRBJ1-1; 9 bases align to TRBD1. Trimming removed 4 bases from V and 5 bases from J; junction bases left unmatched: 6. Per germline, CDR1 SGDLS and CDR2 YYNGEE. The CDR3 totals 14 residues. CDR3 residues: CASSWTGERTEAFF. DNA for the CDR3: TGTGCCAGCAGCTGGACAGGGGAAAGAACTGAAGCTTTCTTT.

The V call is TRBV18, the J call TRBJ1-3; 8 bases are a match to TRBD1. V gave up 3 bases and J gave up 1 base; unmatched junction bases: 2. Germline V gene data show CDR1 as KGHSH and CDR2 as LQKENI. The CDR3 is made up of 15 amino acids. CDR3 amino acids: CASSPQGASGNTIYF. The CDR3 DNA is TGTGCCAGCTCACCCCAGGGGGCGTCTGGAAACACCATATATTTT.

This clone was detected only once. The rearrangement uses TRBV4-3 and TRBJ1-3; D gene uncertain. Per germline, CDR1 LGHNA and CDR2 YSLEER. The germline V and J ends were trimmed by 8 bases and 0 bases, with 14 bases remaining between them. CDR3 length: 15 residues. For the CDR3, the DNA is TGCGCCAGCGCCGTTGACACCGGCTCTGGAAACACCATATATTTT. Its protein is CASAVDTGSGNTIYF.

This clone was seen a handful of times. This chain connects TRBV2 to TRBJ1-2; 7 bases map to TRBD1. The germline gives CDR1 SNHLY, CDR2 FYNNEI. The CDR3 length is 16 residues. V dropped 1 base and J dropped 2; count of bases not matched to a gene: 7. CDR3 region: CASSEERQGRNYGYTF. The CDR3 DNA is TGTGCCAGCAGTGAAGAAAGACAGGGTAGGAACTATGGCTACACCTTC.

This clone was seen once. The gene calls are TRBV2 and TRBJ2-1, with TRBD2 identical over 15 bases. The CDR3 extends over 18 amino acids. Germline CDR1 and CDR2: SNHLY and FYNNEI. The trim removed 4 bases at V and 7 bases at J, leaving 11 bases unmatched. CDR3 residues: CASSGGLAGGTKGNEQFF. The CDR3 DNA reads as TGTGCCAGCAGTGGGGGACTAGCGGGGGGCACTAAGGGGAATGAGCAGTTCTTC. Combining the CDR3 with reference TRBV2 and TRBJ2-1 gives the whole variable domain EPEVTQTPSHQVTQMGQEVILRCVPISNHLYFYWYRQILGQKVEFLVSFYNNEISEKSEIFDDQFSVERPDGSNFTLKIRSTKLEDSAMYFCASSGGLAGGTKGNEQFFGPGTRLTVL.

The rearrangement uses TRBV19 and TRBJ2-5, with 13 bases lining up with TRBD2. The CDR3 sequence is 15 residues long. V lost 5 bases to trimming and J lost 7 bases; unmatched junction nucleotides: 7. Germline lookup yields CDR1 LNHDA and CDR2 SQIVND (reference sequence). The CDR3 region is CASSRTSGGRGTQYF. In nucleotides, the CDR3 is TGTGCCAGTAGTCGGACTAGCGGGGGTAGGGGGACCCAGTACTTC.

The V call is TRBV10-3, the J call TRBJ2-1, with D tentatively TRBD1 (5 bases). Germline V CDR1 and CDR2: ENHRY, SYGVKD. Trimming took off 4 bases at V and 10 bases at J, with 11 bases between the two ends. The CDR3 length is 12 residues. CDR3 in DNA: TGTGCCATCAGTGGCAAGGGGTGCGAGCAGTTCTTC. This codes for CAISGKGCEQFF.

The chain joins TRBV30 to TRBJ2-3, with 8 bases that match TRBD2. The germline gives CDR1 GTSNPN, CDR2 SVGIG (reference sequence). Losses at the gene ends were 0 bases for V and 3 bases for J; bases not matched to a gene: 2. This CDR3 has 14 amino acids. CDR3 protein: CAWSVGGATDTQYF. CDR3 nucleotides: TGTGCCTGGAGTGTCGGGGGGGCGACAGATACGCAGTATTTT.

The rearrangement joins TRBV7-9 to TRBJ2-1; TRBD2 matches at 11 bases. V lost 1 base and J lost 0; bases outside the gene matches: 8. The CDR3 totals 19 residues. Germline loops: CDR1 SEHNR, CDR2 FQNEAQ (reference sequence). CDR3 residues: CASSLVVAGGILSYNEQFF. The CDR3 DNA reads as TGTGCCAGCAGCTTAGTAGTAGCGGGGGGGATCCTCTCCTACAATGAGCAGTTCTTC.

A note on this clone: The junction departs from the called germline gene at one end, perhaps through a read error. The chain joins TRBV7-8 to TRBJ1-5; no reliable D call. The CDR3 has 13 residues. CDR1 is SGHVS, CDR2 FQNEAQ, per germline. The CDR3 DNA reads TGTGCCAGCAGCTTCGACGGGAATCAGCCCCAGAATTTT. Protein product: CASSFDGNQPQNF.